These T cell receptor beta chains were read from a single sample in a study of human T cells and chemical hapten exposure. From the RACE reads, TCRdb called clonotypes with MiXCR, one entry per CDR3 protein. The sample has 150,000 to 200,000 distinct CDR3 sequences, 24% seen once; the top ten hold about 2.3%. The input for sequencing was whole blood, taken in connection with sensitization to the hapten diphenylcyclopropenone (DPC). Receptors originate from a woman between 35 and 50 years old with alopecia areata. Some clones in this sample may be carry-over from other donors' samples. Both conserved end residues are part of each CDR3. The D gene is left open where the match is weak. The size of a clone is reported for some rows only, either as once, few or many, or as a class for expanded clones.

D gene: .
clone size: .
V gene: TRBV19
J gene: TRBJ2-1
CDR3 DNA: TGTGCCAGTATGACTACCTTATACAATGAGCAGTTCTTC
CDR3 protein: CASMTTLYNEQFF

D gene: .
clone size: .
V gene: TRBV6-2/TRBV6-3
J gene: TRBJ2-1
CDR3 DNA: TGTGCCAGCAGTTGGGCACGGCGTGAGCAGTTCTTC
CDR3 protein: CASSWARREQFF

D gene: .
clone size: few
V gene: TRBV11-2
J gene: TRBJ2-3
CDR3 DNA: TGTGCCAGCAGCTTACAGGTTCGGAATACGCAGTATTTT
CDR3 protein: CASSLQVRNTQYF

D gene: .
clone size: once
V gene: TRBV15
J gene: TRBJ2-1
CDR3 DNA: TGTGCCACCAGCAGAGATCTGTCTGGGTCGGGGGAGCAGTTCTTC
CDR3 protein: CATSRDLSGSGEQFF

D gene: .
clone size: .
V gene: TRBV7-2
J gene: TRBJ1-5
CDR3 DNA: TGTGCCAGCAACCAGGGAAGTAGCAATCAGCCCCAGCATTTT
CDR3 protein: CASNQGSSNQPQHF

D gene: TRBD2
clone size: many
V gene: TRBV7-3
J gene: TRBJ2-1
CDR3 DNA: TGTGCCAGCAGCTTAACGGGACTAGTGGACGAGCAGTTCTTC
CDR3 protein: CASSLTGLVDEQFF

D gene: .
clone size: .
V gene: TRBV6-6
J gene: TRBJ1-2
CDR3 DNA: TGTGCCAGCAGTTACGTGGGGGGCTACACCTTC
CDR3 protein: CASSYVGGYTF

D gene: .
clone size: .
V gene: TRBV7-6
J gene: TRBJ2-7
CDR3 DNA: TGTGCCAGCAGCTGGGGGCCAGGTATCTACGAGCAGTACTTC
CDR3 protein: CASSWGPGIYEQYF

D gene: .
clone size: .
V gene: TRBV20-1
J gene: TRBJ2-1
CDR3 DNA: TGCAGCGTAAGGACGGGATACAATGAGCAGTTCTTC
CDR3 protein: CSVRTGYNEQFF

D gene: TRBD2
clone size: .
V gene: TRBV27
J gene: TRBJ2-1
CDR3 DNA: TGTGCCAGCACCCCCGGGGGGAGGGCCCCCTACAATGAGCAGTTCTTC
CDR3 protein: CASTPGGRAPYNEQFF

D gene: .
clone size: .
V gene: TRBV12-3/TRBV12-4
J gene: TRBJ2-7
CDR3 DNA: TGTGCCAGCAGATCAGCGGGTGGGCCTGTAGAGCAGTACTTC
CDR3 protein: CASRSAGGPVEQYF

D gene: TRBD1
clone size: .
V gene: TRBV6-5
J gene: TRBJ2-5
CDR3 DNA: TGTGCCAGCAGAGGATGGGGACAGGGGCCCCAAGAGACCCAGTACTTC
CDR3 protein: CASRGWGQGPQETQYF

D gene: TRBD2
clone size: .
V gene: TRBV7-8
J gene: TRBJ2-5
CDR3 DNA: TGTGCCAGCAGCTTAAACCTAGCGGGAGGGAAAGAGACCCAGTACTTC
CDR3 protein: CASSLNLAGGKETQYF

D gene: .
clone size: few
V gene: TRBV18
J gene: TRBJ1-1
CDR3 DNA: TGTGCCAGCTCCCCTCGCGAGGGTTCCGCGAACACTGAAGCTTTCTTT
CDR3 protein: CASSPREGSANTEAFF

D gene: .
clone size: .
V gene: TRBV4-1
J gene: TRBJ2-1
CDR3 DNA: TGCGCCAGCAGCCGGTCCGTCAATGAGCAGTTCTTC
CDR3 protein: CASSRSVNEQFF

D gene: .
clone size: once
V gene: TRBV7-2
J gene: TRBJ2-3
CDR3 DNA: TGTGCCAGCGGGGAAGGCTTCGTCCCAGATACGCAGTATTTT
CDR3 protein: CASGEGFVPDTQYF

D gene: TRBD1
clone size: few
V gene: TRBV7-8
J gene: TRBJ2-7
CDR3 DNA: TGTGCCAGCAGCGGTAGGACAGGGGCCGAGCAGTACTTC
CDR3 protein: CASSGRTGAEQYF

D gene: TRBD1
clone size: many
V gene: TRBV20-1
J gene: TRBJ2-7
CDR3 DNA: TGCAGTGCTGCCGGGACAGGGGGCTACGAGCAGTACTTC
CDR3 protein: CSAAGTGGYEQYF